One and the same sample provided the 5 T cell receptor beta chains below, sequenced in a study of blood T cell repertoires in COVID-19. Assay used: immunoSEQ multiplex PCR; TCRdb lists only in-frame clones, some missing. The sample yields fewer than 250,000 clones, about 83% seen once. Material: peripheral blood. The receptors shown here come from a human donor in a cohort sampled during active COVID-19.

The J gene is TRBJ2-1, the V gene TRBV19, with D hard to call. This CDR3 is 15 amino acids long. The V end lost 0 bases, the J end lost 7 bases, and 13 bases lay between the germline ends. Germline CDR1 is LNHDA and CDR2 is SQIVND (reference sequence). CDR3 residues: CASSIDPRGNNEQFF. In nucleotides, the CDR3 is TGTGCCAGTAGTATAGATCCTAGAGGAAATAATGAGCAGTTCTTC.

The DNA for the CDR3 is TGTGCCAGCAGTTTAGAAGGGACAGGGTACGGGAATGAGCAGTTCTTC. This encodes CASSLEGTGYGNEQFF. This chain joins TRBV6-4 and TRBJ2-1; 9 nucleotides align to TRBD1. J lost 7 bases, V lost 5 bases, and 12 bases had no gene match. Germline assignment: CDR1 MRHNA and CDR2 SNTAGT. This CDR3 comprises 16 residues.

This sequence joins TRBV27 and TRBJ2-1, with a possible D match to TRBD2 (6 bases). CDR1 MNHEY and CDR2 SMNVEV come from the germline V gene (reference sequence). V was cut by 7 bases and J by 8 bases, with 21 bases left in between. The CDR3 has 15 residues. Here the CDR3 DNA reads TGTGCCAGCACCCGTAACCTGCGGGGCAGCGATGAGCAGTTCTTC. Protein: CASTRNLRGSDEQFF.

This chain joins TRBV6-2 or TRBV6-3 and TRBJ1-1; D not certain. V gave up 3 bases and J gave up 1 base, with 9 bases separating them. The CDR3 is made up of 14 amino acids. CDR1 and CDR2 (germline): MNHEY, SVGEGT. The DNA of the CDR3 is TGTGCCAGCAGTTATGGAGGCCCGAACACTGAAGCTTTCTTT. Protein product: CASSYGGPNTEAFF.

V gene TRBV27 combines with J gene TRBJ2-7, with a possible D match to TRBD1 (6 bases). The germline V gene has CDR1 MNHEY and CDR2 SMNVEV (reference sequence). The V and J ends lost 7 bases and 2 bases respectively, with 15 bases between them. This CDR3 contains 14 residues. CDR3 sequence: CASMPGTRTYEQYF. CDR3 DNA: TGTGCCAGCATGCCCGGGACACGAACCTACGAGCAGTACTTC.